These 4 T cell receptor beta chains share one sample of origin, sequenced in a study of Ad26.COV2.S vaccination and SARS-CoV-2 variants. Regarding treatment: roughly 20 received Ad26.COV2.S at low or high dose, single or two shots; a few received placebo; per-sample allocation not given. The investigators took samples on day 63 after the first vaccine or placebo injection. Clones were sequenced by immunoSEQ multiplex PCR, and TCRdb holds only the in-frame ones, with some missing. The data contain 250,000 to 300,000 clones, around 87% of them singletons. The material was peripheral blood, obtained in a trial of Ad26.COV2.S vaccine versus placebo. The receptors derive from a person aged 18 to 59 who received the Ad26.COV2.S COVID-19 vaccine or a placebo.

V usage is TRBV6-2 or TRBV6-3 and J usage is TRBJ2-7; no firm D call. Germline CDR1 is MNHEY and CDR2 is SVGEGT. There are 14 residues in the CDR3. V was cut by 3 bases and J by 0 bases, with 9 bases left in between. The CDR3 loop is CASSYETNSYEQYF. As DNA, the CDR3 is TGTGCCAGCAGTTATGAGACAAACTCCTACGAGCAGTACTTC.

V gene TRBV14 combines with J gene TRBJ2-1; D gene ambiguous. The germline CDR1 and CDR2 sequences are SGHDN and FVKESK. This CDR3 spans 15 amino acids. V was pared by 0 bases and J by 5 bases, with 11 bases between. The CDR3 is CASSQELGRNNEQFF. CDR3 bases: TGTGCCAGCAGCCAAGAACTTGGACGGAACAATGAGCAGTTCTTC.

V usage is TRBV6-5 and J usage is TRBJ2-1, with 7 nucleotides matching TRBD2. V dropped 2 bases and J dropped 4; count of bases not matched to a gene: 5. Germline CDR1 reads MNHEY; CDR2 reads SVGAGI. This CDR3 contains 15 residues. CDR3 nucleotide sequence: TGTGCCAGCAGTTACGCGGGGGTTAAGTACAATGAGCAGTTCTTC. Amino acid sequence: CASSYAGVKYNEQFF.

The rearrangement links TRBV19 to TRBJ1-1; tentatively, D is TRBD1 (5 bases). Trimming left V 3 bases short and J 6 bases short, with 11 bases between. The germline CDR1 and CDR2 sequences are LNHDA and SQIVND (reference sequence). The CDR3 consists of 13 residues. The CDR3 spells CASSIYRDAEAFF. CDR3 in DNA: TGTGCCAGTAGTATTTATCGGGACGCTGAAGCTTTCTTT.